These 14 T cell receptor beta chains share one sample of origin, sequenced in a study of T-cell memory formation after mild COVID-19. TCRdb ran MiXCR on the 5' RACE reads and lists one entry per CDR3 protein. This table has 530,000 or so distinct CDR3 sequences, 15% to 20% appearing once. Sequencing was carried out using PBMCs or a T cell subset sorted from them (not recorded which). These TCRs come from an adult woman who had mild COVID-19 (a few samples of this study predate the infection). Cell type and time point are not known.

The rearrangement uses TRBV6-2 or TRBV6-3 and TRBJ2-1; TRBD2 aligns across 13 bases. CDR1 and CDR2 (germline): MNHEY, SVGEGT. The CDR3 loop spans 20 amino acids. Trimming took 4 bases from V and 0 from J; bases not matched to a gene: 12. The CDR3 region has the DNA TGTGCCAGCAGTTTCGACGGGACTAGCGGGGAAGTATACTCCTACAATGAGCAGTTCTTC. This translates into CASSFDGTSGEVYSYNEQFF.

V usage is TRBV19 and J usage is TRBJ1-2; 9 positions agree with TRBD1. The CDR3 has 14 amino acids. V gave up 8 bases and J gave up 7 bases; unmatched junction bases: 11. The V gene's germline CDR1 is LNHDA and CDR2 SQIVND (reference sequence). CDR3 sequence (DNA): TGTGCCAGTCGGAGACAGGGGGTAGATAGTGGCTACACCTTC. Its translation is CASRRQGVDSGYTF.

The chain has TRBV7-6 and TRBJ2-2, with a tentative D call TRBD2 (5 bases). This CDR3 spans 16 amino acids. From germline, CDR1 is SGHVS and CDR2 FNYEAQ. Trimming took 1 base from V and 0 from J, leaving 9 bases between them. In DNA, the CDR3 is TGTGCCAGCAGCTTAGAGACGGGGTCGAACACCGGGGAGCTGTTTTTT. Protein sequence: CASSLETGSNTGELFF.

The sample holds a few counts of this clonotype. The chain recombines TRBV20-1 with TRBJ1-2; 8 bases line up with TRBD1. CDR1 is DFQATT and CDR2 is SNEGSKA in the germline V gene (reference sequence). The CDR3 contains 16 residues. Trimming removed 4 bases from V and 4 bases from J; junction bases left unmatched: 14. The DNA for the CDR3 is TGCAGTGCTAACCGACCGGGACAGGTCTCGTCCTATGGCTACACCTTC. Translating it yields CSANRPGQVSSYGYTF.

This clonotype was seen at least ten times. This sequence joins TRBV3-1 and TRBJ1-1; tentatively, D is TRBD1 (5 bases). The CDR3 totals 13 residues. Trimming cost V 6 bases and J 1 base, with 9 bases left between them. From germline, CDR1 is LGHDT and CDR2 YNNKEL (reference sequence). The CDR3 nucleotides read TGTGCCAGCAGACTGGACAAGAACACTGAAGCTTTCTTT. Translation gives CASRLDKNTEAFF.

The table lists this clonotype with a few counts. The chain couples TRBV12-3 or TRBV12-4 to TRBJ2-3; 10 bases align to TRBD2. The CDR3 sequence is 18 residues long. Trimming took 2 bases from V and 2 from J; bases not matched to a gene: 10. CDR3 bases: TGTGCCAGCAGTTTAAGGGCTAGCGGGAGAATCCCCACAGATACGCAGTATTTT. Protein sequence: CASSLRASGRIPTDTQYF.

This clonotype was observed a handful of times. This rearrangement joins TRBV3-1 to TRBJ2-3; 9 bases line up with TRBD2. Germline CDR1 reads LGHDT; CDR2 reads YNNKEL (reference sequence). The trim removed 3 bases at V and 3 bases at J, leaving 10 bases unmatched. The CDR3 totals 17 residues. The CDR3, as DNA: TGTGCCAGCAGCCAGCTTATAGCGGGGGCCGGGACAGATACGCAGTATTTT. Its translation: CASSQLIAGAGTDTQYF.

V and J are TRBV5-4 and TRBJ2-6; unclear D gene. Germline CDR1 is SGHNT and CDR2 is YYREEE (reference sequence). The CDR3 has 16 residues. Trimming removed 5 bases at V and 0 bases at J, with 12 bases between. The chain's CDR3 is CASSEQIGSGANVLTF. The CDR3 nucleotides read TGTGCCAGCAGTGAACAGATCGGCTCTGGGGCCAACGTCCTGACTTTC.

The V and J genes are TRBV29-1 and TRBJ2-7; D perhaps matches TRBD2 (7 bases). The V end was cut by 7 bases, the J end by 4 bases, with 23 bases between. CDR3 length equals 15 residues. Per the germline V gene, CDR1 is SQVTM and CDR2 is ANQGSEA. CDR3 loop: CSGCGWEGTNYEQYF. The CDR3 DNA reads as TGCAGCGGTTGTGGATGGGAGGGGACAAATTACGAGCAGTACTTC.

The genes are TRBV2 and TRBJ2-2; D unresolved. Looked up from germline, CDR1 is SNHLY and CDR2 is FYNNEI. The CDR3 runs 14 residues. The ends were cut back, 7 bases at V and 4 bases at J, with 13 bases in the middle. Here the CDR3 DNA reads TGTGCCAGCAATCAGGTTTTCGGCACCGGGGAGCTGTTTTTT. This encodes CASNQVFGTGELFF. Together with reference TRBV2 and TRBJ2-2, the CDR3 gives the full variable domain: EPEVTQTPSHQVTQMGQEVILRCVPISNHLYFYWYRQILGQKVEFLVSFYNNEISEKSEIFDDQFSVERPDGSNFTLKIRSTKLEDSAMYFCASNQVFGTGELFFGEGSRLTVL.

This clonotype was counted at least ten times. The chain combines TRBV5-1 with TRBJ1-1; weak D call: TRBD1 (5 bases). Germline loops: CDR1 SGHRS, CDR2 YFSETQ. Trimming cost V 2 bases and J 1 base, with 12 bases left between them. The CDR3 runs 15 residues. The CDR3 reads CASSFPQGGNTEAFF. DNA of the CDR3: TGCGCCAGCAGCTTCCCGCAGGGAGGGAACACTGAAGCTTTCTTT.

V and J are TRBV5-5 and TRBJ2-7; tentatively, D is TRBD1 (6 bases). V was trimmed by 2 bases and J by 6 bases, leaving 9 bases between them. This CDR3 is built from 12 residues. Germline loops: CDR1 SGHKS, CDR2 YYEKEE (reference sequence). Here the CDR3 reads CASSFPRGEQYF. The DNA for the CDR3 is TGTGCCAGCAGCTTCCCCAGGGGCGAGCAGTACTTC.

This chain uses TRBV6-6 with TRBJ1-3; a possible D gene is TRBD1 (5 bases). CDR3 length: 16 residues. Germline loops: CDR1 MNHNY, CDR2 SVGAGI (reference sequence). Trimming removed 2 bases from V and 0 bases from J, with 11 bases in between. This chain's CDR3 is CASSYGGEFSGNTIYF. For the CDR3, the DNA is TGTGCCAGCAGTTACGGGGGAGAGTTCTCTGGAAACACCATATATTTT.

V usage is TRBV18 and J usage is TRBJ2-5, with 7 bases matching TRBD1. Germline loops: CDR1 KGHSH, CDR2 LQKENI. This CDR3 has 16 amino acids. The junction had 11 bases not matched to a gene; V was cut back by 5 bases and J by 2 bases. The CDR3 region has the DNA TGTGCCAGCTCAGTTATGGGCAGGACAGGACAAGAGACCCAGTACTTC. It translates to CASSVMGRTGQETQYF.